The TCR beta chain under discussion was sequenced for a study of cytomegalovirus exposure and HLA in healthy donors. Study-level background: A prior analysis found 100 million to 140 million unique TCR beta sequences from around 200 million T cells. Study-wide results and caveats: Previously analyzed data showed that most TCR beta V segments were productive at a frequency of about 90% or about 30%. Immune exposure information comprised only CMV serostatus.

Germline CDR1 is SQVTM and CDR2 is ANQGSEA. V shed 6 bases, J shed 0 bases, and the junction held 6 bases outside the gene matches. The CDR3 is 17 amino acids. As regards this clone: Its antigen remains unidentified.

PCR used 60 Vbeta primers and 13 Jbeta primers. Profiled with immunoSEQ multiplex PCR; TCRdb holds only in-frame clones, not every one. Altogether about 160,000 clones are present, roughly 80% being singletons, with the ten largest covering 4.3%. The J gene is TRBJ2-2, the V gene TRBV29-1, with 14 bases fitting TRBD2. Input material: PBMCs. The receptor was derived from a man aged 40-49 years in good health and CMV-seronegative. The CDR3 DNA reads TGCAGCGTCCGGACTAGCGGGGGGACCACGAACACCGGGGAGCTGTTTTTT. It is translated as CSVRTSGGTTNTGELFF.